These 20 T cell receptor beta chains originate from one sample sequenced in a study of T-cell reconstitution after alpha-beta-depleted transplantation in children. Unique molecular identifiers were incorporated during preparation of the TCRbeta library. TCRdb independently ran MiXCR on the PCR reads; one entry per CDR3 protein. The sample carries hundreds of thousands of distinct CDR3 sequences, under 15% recorded once. The sample here was PBMCs, mostly from graft donor cells, taken 360 days after TCRalphabeta/CD19-depleted stem cell transplant. The source is a male patient aged 10 to 17 who had a stem cell transplant for acute myeloid leukemia, so the T cells may come from the graft donor.

V is TRBV9 and J is TRBJ2-2; D call uncertain. Germline V CDR1 and CDR2: SGDLS, YYNGEE. Between the trimmed V and J ends, which lost 4 bases and 6 bases, there was a span of 10 bases. The CDR3 runs to 13 residues. This CDR3 is CASSPLEAGELFF. The CDR3 DNA reads as TGTGCCAGCAGCCCTCTTGAAGCCGGGGAGCTGTTTTTT.

V gene TRBV7-6 combines with J gene TRBJ2-1, with D perhaps TRBD2 (6 bases). The CDR3 has 14 amino acids. Trimming removed 5 bases from V and 6 bases from J, with 14 bases in between. Germline-derived CDR1 and CDR2 are SGHVS and FNYEAQ. The CDR3 DNA reads as TGTGCCAGCAGCCCCGGACTACAAATCAATGAGCAGTTCTTC. This sequence encodes CASSPGLQINEQFF.

This clonotype came up a few times. This chain joins TRBV11-2 and TRBJ2-3; 7 bases are a match to TRBD2. CDR1 SGHAT and CDR2 FQNNGV come from the germline V gene. V lost 1 base, J lost 5 bases, and 3 bases stayed unmatched. The CDR3 is 14 residues long. This CDR3 reads CASSLVGGGDTQYF. Written as DNA, the CDR3 is TGTGCCAGCAGCTTAGTGGGGGGGGGAGATACGCAGTATTTT.

In the case of this clonotype: Being one base from a much bigger clone, this may be a read error. V gene TRBV20-1 combines with J gene TRBJ2-2; TRBD2 might be the D (5 bases). Germline V gene data show CDR1 as DFQATT and CDR2 as SNEGSKA (reference sequence). Trimming stripped 6 bases from V and 9 bases from J, with 20 bases between. This CDR3 region has 14 residues. CDR3: CSARRGSSGRELFF. The CDR3 nucleotides are TGCAGTGCCAGACGGGGTTCGTCAGGCAGGGAGCTGTTTTTT.

The gene calls are TRBV10-3 and TRBJ1-6; 9 nucleotides align to TRBD1. CDR1 and CDR2 (germline): ENHRY, SYGVKD. Germline trimming cut 5 bases from V and 6 bases from J; bases unmatched to any gene: 14. This CDR3 comprises 18 residues. This CDR3 is CAISFMGQGVGFNSPLHF. Written as DNA, the CDR3 is TGTGCCATCAGTTTTATGGGACAGGGAGTTGGCTTTAATTCACCCCTCCACTTT.

This CDR3 is CASSLARVNEQFF. The CDR3 DNA reads as TGTGCCAGCAGCTTAGCGCGGGTCAATGAGCAGTTCTTC. The genes are TRBV7-2 and TRBJ2-1, with D possibly TRBD2 on 5 matching bases. Trimming stripped 0 bases from V and 6 bases from J, with 6 bases between. Germline V gene sequence: CDR1 SGHTA, CDR2 FQGNSA. The CDR3 covers 13 residues. Full variable domain (outside the CDR3, taken from reference TRBV7-2 and TRBJ2-1): GAGVSQSPSNKVTEKGKDVELRCDPISGHTALYWYRQSLGQGLEFLIYFQGNSAPDKSGLPSDRFSAERTGGSVSTLTIQRTQQEDSAVYLCASSLARVNEQFFGPGTRLTVL.

This clonotype was counted a few times. V usage is TRBV27 and J usage is TRBJ2-1; D is undetermined. The CDR3 length is 12 residues. Germline V gene sequence: CDR1 MNHEY, CDR2 SMNVEV (reference sequence). Deletions cut 5 bases from V and 8 bases from J, with 10 bases between. CDR3 in DNA: TGTGCCAGCAGTACCCTTGGGGATGAGCAGTTCTTC. Its protein product is CASSTLGDEQFF.

The V gene is TRBV11-1, the J gene TRBJ2-7, with 11 nucleotides matching TRBD2. Per germline, CDR1 SGHAT and CDR2 FQDESV (reference sequence). Trimming took 4 bases from V and 5 from J; bases not matched to a gene: 13. The CDR3 sequence is 17 residues long. DNA for the CDR3: TGTGCCAGCAGCTCCCCGACTAGCGGGAAGACAGGCCACGAGCAGTACTTC. Translated: CASSSPTSGKTGHEQYF.

This clonotype was seen only a few times. The rearrangement uses TRBV6-5 and TRBJ2-1, with TRBD2 matching 7 bases. This CDR3 contains 13 residues. Looked up from germline, CDR1 is MNHEY and CDR2 is SVGAGI. V was clipped by 9 bases and J by 1 base; unmatched bases: 3. This CDR3 is CASGRESYNEQFF. CDR3 nucleotides: TGTGCCAGTGGGAGGGAATCCTACAATGAGCAGTTCTTC.

This rearrangement joins TRBV5-1 to TRBJ1-2; tentative D call: TRBD1 (6 bases). Germline V gene sequence: CDR1 SGHRS, CDR2 YFSETQ. The CDR3 is made up of 13 amino acids. The V end was cut by 4 bases, the J end by 7 bases, with 14 bases between. The CDR3 DNA is TGCGCCAGCAGCCTTCGGACAGCAAGTGGCTACACCTTC. Translating it yields CASSLRTASGYTF.

The rearrangement uses TRBV7-3 and TRBJ2-3; D is perhaps TRBD1 or TRBD2 (5 bases each). In germline, CDR1 is SGHTA, CDR2 FQGTGA. V lost 1 base and J lost 6, with 14 bases in between. This CDR3 has 15 residues. The CDR3 sequence is CASSLIAGTADTQYF. The CDR3 nucleotides read TGTGCCAGCAGCTTAATCGCCGGGACCGCCGATACGCAGTATTTT.

This clonotype was detected only a few times. The chain links TRBV20-1 to TRBJ1-5; 9 bases fit TRBD1. The V gene's germline CDR1 is DFQATT and CDR2 SNEGSKA (reference sequence). The CDR3 length is 14 residues. The J segment lost 3 bases and the V segment lost 5 bases, leaving 5 bases of the junction unmatched. The DNA for the CDR3 is TGCAGTGCTGAGACAGGGGGAGTCAATCAGCCCCAGCATTTT. Its protein product is CSAETGGVNQPQHF.

The sample holds many counts of this clonotype. The V gene is TRBV12-3 or TRBV12-4, the J gene TRBJ2-7, with D perhaps given as TRBD1 or TRBD2 (5 bases each). CDR3 length: 14 amino acids. V lost 7 bases and J lost 2, with 15 bases in between. Here the CDR3 DNA reads TGTGCCAGCAAAACCGGGACCCCTGCCTACGAGCAGTACTTC. It specifies CASKTGTPAYEQYF.

This clonotype turned up a few times. The chain couples TRBV30 to TRBJ1-5; D is perhaps TRBD1 (5 bases). V shed 2 bases and J shed 0 bases, with 11 bases lying between them. The CDR3 covers 15 residues. Germline values: CDR1 GTSNPN, CDR2 SVGIG (reference sequence). CDR3 nucleotides: TGTGCCTGGAGTCCAGACAGTTATAGCAATCAGCCCCAGCATTTT. Its protein is CAWSPDSYSNQPQHF.

The chain employs TRBV7-9 and TRBJ2-1; D call uncertain. Germline CDR1 is SEHNR and CDR2 is FQNEAQ (reference sequence). The V and J ends lost 5 bases and 14 bases respectively, with 10 bases between them. The CDR3 spans 10 residues. CDR3 residues: CASSVIRKFF. The CDR3 DNA is TGTGCCAGCAGCGTCATTCGGAAGTTCTTC. The entire variable domain, with the rest obtained from reference TRBV7-9 and TRBJ2-1, is as follows: DTGVSQNPRHKITKRGQNVTFRCDPISEHNRLYWYRQTLGQGPEFLTYFQNEAQLEKSRLLSDRFSAERPKGSFSTLEIQRTEQGDSAMYLCASSVIRKFFGPGTRLTVL.

V usage is TRBV20-1 and J usage is TRBJ2-1, with TRBD2 as a possible D gene (7 bases). The germline gives CDR1 DFQATT, CDR2 SNEGSKA (reference sequence). The CDR3 has 15 amino acids. CDR3 region: CSARGARPSYNEQFF. The CDR3 DNA reads as TGCAGCGCCCGGGGGGCAAGACCCTCCTACAATGAGCAGTTCTTC.

With respect to this clonotype: This likely comes from a read error, as the CDR3 has no conserved phenylalanine or tryptophan at its end. The chain is built from TRBV24-1 and TRBJ1-5; D might be TRBD1 (6 bases). The CDR3 totals 15 residues. The germline gives CDR1 KGHDR, CDR2 SFDVKD. V gave up 4 bases and J gave up 6 bases, with 15 bases separating them. Here the CDR3 DNA reads TGTGCCACCAGTGACTCCCGGGGGGCAGCTCAGCCCCAGCATTGT. Its protein product is CATSDSRGAAQPQHC.

The rearrangement links TRBV15 to TRBJ2-3, with D perhaps TRBD2 (6 bases). This CDR3 has 12 residues. The germline CDR1 and CDR2 sequences are LNHNV and YYDKDF (reference sequence). Trimming took 7 bases from V and 5 from J, leaving 10 bases between them. As DNA, the CDR3 is TGTGCCACCACTGGAGGGAAAGATACGCAGTATTTT. Translating gives CATTGGKDTQYF. The whole variable domain, filled in from reference TRBV15 and TRBJ2-3, reads DAMVIQNPRYQVTQFGKPVTLSCSQTLNHNVMYWYQQKSSQAPKLLFHYYDKDFNNEADTPDNFQSRRPNTSFCFLDIRSPGLGDTAMYLCATTGGKDTQYFGPGTRLTVL.

This chain links TRBV11-2 with TRBJ2-3, with D possibly TRBD2 on 5 matching bases. This CDR3 comprises 15 residues. In germline, CDR1 is SGHAT, CDR2 FQNNGV. Trimming stripped 5 bases from V and 3 bases from J, with 15 bases between. CDR3 region: CASSIEASRTDTQYF. DNA for the CDR3: TGTGCCAGCAGCATTGAGGCTAGCAGAACAGATACGCAGTATTTT.

V and J are TRBV19 and TRBJ2-1; D not resolved. Germline values: CDR1 LNHDA, CDR2 SQIVND (reference sequence). V lost 7 bases to trimming and J lost 2 bases, with 9 bases between them. The CDR3 is 13 amino acids. The CDR3, as DNA: TGTGCCAGTAACGGCCCGACCTACAATGAGCAGTTCTTC. It specifies CASNGPTYNEQFF.